Below are 20 T cell receptor beta chains sequenced from a single sample in a study of blood T cell repertoires in COVID-19 (dated by TCRdb to 2020 to 2021). Receptor amplification or capture employed the immunoSEQ multiplex PCR assay. TCRdb stores this immuneACCESS table with in-frame sequences only. Part of the clones is absent; in the studies checked, under half of the shortfall reflects unresolved V genes, and no reason is known for the rest. For this sample there are approximately 220,000 clones; 83% appear just once. The biggest ten clones account for about 4.6% of the sample. The specimen sequenced was PBMCs or T cells enriched from blood (not recorded which). Receptors were obtained from a woman between 45 and 65 years old who had been exposed to COVID-19.

This chain joins TRBV2 and TRBJ2-5, with D possibly matching TRBD2 (5 bases). V was cut by 6 bases and J by 5 bases, with 10 bases left in between. Germline-derived CDR1 and CDR2 are SNHLY and FYNNEI. This CDR3 is built from 12 residues. CDR3: CASRALGETQYF. CDR3 in DNA: TGTGCCAGCAGAGCACTAGGGGAGACCCAGTACTTC.

The chain is built from TRBV19 and TRBJ1-5, with TRBD1 matching 11 bases. Trimming took 6 bases from V and 4 from J; bases not matched to a gene: 8. The CDR3 sequence is 16 residues long. CDR1 is LNHDA and CDR2 is SQIVND in the germline V gene (reference sequence). The CDR3 here is CASSPRDRGSNQPQHF. DNA for the CDR3: TGTGCCAGTAGCCCTAGGGACAGGGGGTCTAATCAGCCCCAGCATTTT.

This clone has only one observation. The V gene is TRBV10-3, the J gene TRBJ1-4; 8 bases agree with TRBD1. The germline CDR1 and CDR2 sequences are ENHRY and SYGVKD. The V gene end was trimmed by 6 bases and the J gene end by 4 bases; junction bases not matched to a gene: 4. The CDR3 covers 14 residues. CDR3 sequence (DNA): TGTGCCATCAGCCAGACAGGGGATAATGAAAAACTGTTTTTT. Encoded protein: CAISQTGDNEKLFF.

The J gene is TRBJ1-1, the V gene TRBV7-3; 10 nucleotides agree with TRBD1. The junction had 1 base not matched to a gene; V was cut back by 4 bases and J by 5 bases. Germline loops: CDR1 SGHTA, CDR2 FQGTGA. The CDR3 extends over 13 amino acids. CDR3 region: CASSSDRGTEAFF. As DNA, the CDR3 is TGTGCCAGCAGCTCGGACAGGGGGACTGAAGCTTTCTTT.

The chain recombines TRBV4-1 with TRBJ2-5; D perhaps matches TRBD2 (7 bases). Germline V gives CDR1 MGHRA, CDR2 YSYEKL. CDR3 length equals 20 residues. V lost 0 bases and J lost 0, with 23 bases in between. The CDR3 DNA follows: TGCGCCAGCAGCCAAGAAGGTAGTGGGGGGGCTTTAAGGGACCAAGAGACCCAGTACTTC. Residues: CASSQEGSGGALRDQETQYF.

The chain couples TRBV19 to TRBJ1-2; 7 bases match TRBD1. V gave up 0 bases and J gave up 1 base; unmatched junction bases: 5. Germline V gene sequence: CDR1 LNHDA, CDR2 SQIVND (reference sequence). The CDR3 has 16 residues. Here the CDR3 DNA reads TGTGCCAGTAGTATAGATCTACGGGACAGTAACTATGGCTACACCTTC. Protein product: CASSIDLRDSNYGYTF.

This rearrangement joins TRBV4-3 to TRBJ1-2, with a possible D match to TRBD1 (5 bases). In germline, CDR1 is LGHNA, CDR2 YSLEER. V lost 4 bases and J 4 bases, leaving 13 bases between the germline ends. This CDR3 is 14 amino acids long. CDR3 DNA: TGCGCCAGCAGCCCCGGGGGGGGACCCTATGGCTACACCTTC. It translates to CASSPGGGPYGYTF.

The chain employs TRBV30 and TRBJ1-2; D is perhaps TRBD1 (5 bases). CDR3 length: 15 amino acids. Germline CDR1 reads GTSNPN; CDR2 reads SVGIG (reference sequence). The V end was cut by 0 bases, the J end by 4 bases, with 15 bases between. Here the CDR3 reads CAWSVRKGTPYGYTF. CDR3 sequence (DNA): TGTGCCTGGAGTGTACGGAAGGGGACTCCCTATGGCTACACCTTC.

The chain employs TRBV2 and TRBJ2-5, with 9 nucleotides matching TRBD1. This CDR3 spans 14 amino acids. The V segment lost 3 bases and the J segment 7 bases; nucleotides outside the gene matches: 6. CDR1 and CDR2 (germline): SNHLY, FYNNEI. The CDR3 here is CASSERTGDGTQYF. CDR3 sequence (DNA): TGTGCCAGCAGTGAGAGGACAGGGGACGGGACCCAGTACTTC.

The chain employs TRBV9 and TRBJ1-6, with TRBD1 as a possible D gene (5 bases). CDR3 size: 15 residues. Germline V lookup: CDR1 SGDLS, CDR2 YYNGEE. V lost 0 bases to trimming and J lost 7 bases, with 11 bases between them. The DNA of the CDR3 is TGTGCCAGCAGCGTAGAGGGCGGGGGGAATTCACCCCTCCACTTT. It is translated as CASSVEGGGNSPLHF. Variable domain in full (rest from reference TRBV9 and TRBJ1-6): DSGVTQTPKHLITATGQRVTLRCSPRSGDLSVYWYQQSLDQGLQFLIQYYNGEERAKGNILERFSAQQFPDLHSELNLSSLELGDSALYFCASSVEGGGNSPLHFGNGTRLTVT.

The rearrangement uses TRBV19 and TRBJ2-7; D perhaps matches TRBD1 (6 bases). The V and J ends lost 3 bases and 2 bases respectively, with 14 bases between them. The CDR3 is 15 residues long. Germline CDR1 and CDR2: LNHDA and SQIVND (reference sequence). The CDR3 reads CASSIKTGPTYEQYF. The CDR3 DNA follows: TGTGCCAGTAGTATCAAGACAGGACCAACCTACGAGCAGTACTTC.

This clone was seen a handful of times. J is TRBJ2-2 and V is TRBV5-5, with TRBD1 matching 8 bases. Germline loops: CDR1 SGHKS, CDR2 YYEKEE (reference sequence). This CDR3 has 17 amino acids. The ends lost 0 bases at V and 5 bases at J; junction bases unmatched: 9. CDR3 in DNA: TGTGCCAGCAGCTTGGCCGCGCAGGGGGCTTGGACCGGGGAGCTGTTTTTT. Protein sequence: CASSLAAQGAWTGELFF.

The V call is TRBV7-2, the J call TRBJ1-6, with D unclear. Germline V gives CDR1 SGHTA, CDR2 FQGNSA. Trimming left V 0 bases short and J 7 bases short, with 13 bases between. This CDR3 has 16 residues. CDR3 sequence reads: CASSLAPIGSNSPLHF. The CDR3 region has the DNA TGTGCCAGCAGCTTAGCGCCAATCGGGTCAAATTCACCCCTCCACTTT.

The chain joins TRBV2 to TRBJ1-2; 7 bases align to TRBD1. With V trimmed by 6 bases and J by 1 base, 14 bases remained unmatched. The length of the CDR3 is 17 residues. Germline CDR1 reads SNHLY; CDR2 reads FYNNEI. The chain's CDR3 is CASSPTAPGQINYGYTF. CDR3 DNA: TGTGCCAGCAGCCCCACTGCGCCGGGACAGATTAACTATGGCTACACCTTC.

This chain links TRBV5-1 with TRBJ1-2; possibly TRBD1 for D (5 bases). Trimming took off 0 bases at V and 2 bases at J, with 8 bases between the two ends. The CDR3 runs 14 residues. CDR1 and CDR2 (germline): SGHRS, YFSETQ. In nucleotides, the CDR3 is TGCGCCAGCAGCTTGGAGGGGATCAACTATGGCTACACCTTC. This gives the protein CASSLEGINYGYTF.

The chain employs TRBV10-3 and TRBJ2-7, with 8 bases fitting TRBD1. The CDR3 covers 14 residues. The V gene end was trimmed by 2 bases and the J gene end by 2 bases; junction bases not matched to a gene: 2. Germline V gene data show CDR1 as ENHRY and CDR2 as SYGVKD. The CDR3 loop reads CAISETGGPYEQYF. DNA of the CDR3: TGTGCCATCAGTGAGACAGGGGGGCCCTACGAGCAGTACTTC.

This sequence joins TRBV28 and TRBJ2-7; D perhaps matches TRBD1 (6 bases). The V gene's germline CDR1 is MDHEN and CDR2 SYDVKM. This CDR3 comprises 13 residues. The germline V and J ends were trimmed by 2 bases and 4 bases, with 9 bases remaining between them. CDR3 residues: CASSLPQGYEQYF. CDR3 sequence (DNA): TGTGCCAGCAGTTTACCACAGGGTTACGAGCAGTACTTC.

The rearrangement uses TRBV2 and TRBJ1-4; TRBD1 aligns across 9 bases. Germline trimming cut 5 bases from V and 5 bases from J; bases unmatched to any gene: 3. Germline-derived CDR1 and CDR2 are SNHLY and FYNNEI. The CDR3 runs 14 residues. The CDR3 here is CASSLDRGNEKLFF. CDR3 DNA: TGTGCCAGCAGTTTGGACAGGGGAAATGAAAAACTGTTTTTT.

As to this clone: Sequence at one end of the junction differs from germline and may be a read error. The CDR3 here is CASSQGDQGNSPLHF. DNA for the CDR3: TGTGCCAGCAGTCAAGGAGATCAGGGAAATTCACCCCTCCACTTT. The chain joins TRBV3-1 (or the pseudogene TRBV3-2) to TRBJ1-6; a weak D match, TRBD1 (5 bases). Germline loops: CDR1 LGHDT, CDR2 YNNKEL (reference sequence). The CDR3 consists of 15 residues.

This clone was recorded once. The V and J genes are TRBV5-5 and TRBJ2-7; TRBD1 aligns across 8 bases. J was trimmed by 2 bases and V by 4 bases; bases with no gene match: 14. The CDR3 contains 17 residues. The germline V gene encodes CDR1 SGHKS and CDR2 YYEKEE (reference sequence). Written as DNA, the CDR3 is TGTGCCAGCAGCGGGGGCAGGGGGCTCTCAGGGGCCTACGAGCAGTACTTC. This gives the protein CASSGGRGLSGAYEQYF. Complete variable domain (other parts from reference TRBV5-5 and TRBJ2-7): DAGVTQSPTHLIKTRGQQVTLRCSPISGHKSVSWYQQVLGQGPQFIFQYYEKEERGRGNFPDRFSARQFPNYSSELNVNALLLGDSALYLCASSGGRGLSGAYEQYFGPGTRLTVT.